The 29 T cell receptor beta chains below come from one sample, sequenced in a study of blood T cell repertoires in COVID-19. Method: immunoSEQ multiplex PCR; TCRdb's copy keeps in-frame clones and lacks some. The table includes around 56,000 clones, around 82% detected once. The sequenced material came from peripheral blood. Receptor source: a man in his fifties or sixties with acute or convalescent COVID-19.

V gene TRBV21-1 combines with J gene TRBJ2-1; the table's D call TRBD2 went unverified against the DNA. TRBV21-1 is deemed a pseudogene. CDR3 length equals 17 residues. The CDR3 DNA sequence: TGTGCCAGCAGCAAACGGACTAGCGGGGGGCGATACAATGAGCAGTTCTTC. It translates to CASSKRTSGGRYNEQFF.

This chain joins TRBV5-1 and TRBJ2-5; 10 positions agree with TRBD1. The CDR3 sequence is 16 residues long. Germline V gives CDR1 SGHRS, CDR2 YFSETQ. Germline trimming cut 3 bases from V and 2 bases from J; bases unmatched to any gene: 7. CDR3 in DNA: TGCGCCAGCAGCTACCGGGACAGGGGACCTCAAGAGACCCAGTACTTC. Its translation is CASSYRDRGPQETQYF.

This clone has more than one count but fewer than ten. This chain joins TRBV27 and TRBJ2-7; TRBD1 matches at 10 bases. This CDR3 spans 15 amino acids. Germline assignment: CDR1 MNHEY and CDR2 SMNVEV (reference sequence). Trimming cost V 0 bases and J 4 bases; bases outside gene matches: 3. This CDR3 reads CASSLSLGQGYEQYF. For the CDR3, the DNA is TGTGCCAGCAGTTTATCGTTGGGACAGGGGTACGAGCAGTACTTC.

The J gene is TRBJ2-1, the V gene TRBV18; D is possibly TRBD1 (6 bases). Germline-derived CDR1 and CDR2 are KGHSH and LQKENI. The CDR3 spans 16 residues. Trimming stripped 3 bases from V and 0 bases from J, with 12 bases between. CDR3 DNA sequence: TGTGCCAGCTCACCGCCTGGACAGAGCTCCTACAATGAGCAGTTCTTC. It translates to CASSPPGQSSYNEQFF.

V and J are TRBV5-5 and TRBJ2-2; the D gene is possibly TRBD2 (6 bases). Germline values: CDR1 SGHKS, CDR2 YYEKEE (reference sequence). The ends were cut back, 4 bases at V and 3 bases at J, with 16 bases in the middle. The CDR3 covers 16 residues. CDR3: CASSHTWGVDTGELFF. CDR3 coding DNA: TGTGCCAGCAGCCATACCTGGGGGGTGGACACCGGGGAGCTGTTTTTT. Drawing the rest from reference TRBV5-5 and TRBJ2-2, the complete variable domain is DAGVTQSPTHLIKTRGQQVTLRCSPISGHKSVSWYQQVLGQGPQFIFQYYEKEERGRGNFPDRFSARQFPNYSSELNVNALLLGDSALYLCASSHTWGVDTGELFFGEGSRLTVL.

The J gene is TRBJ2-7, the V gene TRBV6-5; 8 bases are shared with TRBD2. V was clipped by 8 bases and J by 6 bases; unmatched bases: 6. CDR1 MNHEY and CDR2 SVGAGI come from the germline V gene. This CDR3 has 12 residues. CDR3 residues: CASGSGEGEQYF. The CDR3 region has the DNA TGTGCCAGCGGTAGCGGGGAGGGCGAGCAGTACTTC.

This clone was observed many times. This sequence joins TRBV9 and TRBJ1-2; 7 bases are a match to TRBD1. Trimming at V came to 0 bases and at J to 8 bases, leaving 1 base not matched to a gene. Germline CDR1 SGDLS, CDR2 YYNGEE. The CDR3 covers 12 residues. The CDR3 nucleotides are TGTGCCAGCAGCGTAGGAGGGGGCGGCTACACCTTC. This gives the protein CASSVGGGGYTF.

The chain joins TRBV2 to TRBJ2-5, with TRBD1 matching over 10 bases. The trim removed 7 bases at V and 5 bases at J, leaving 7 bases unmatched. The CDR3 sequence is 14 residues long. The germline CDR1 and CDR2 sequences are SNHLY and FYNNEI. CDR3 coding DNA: TGTGCCAGCACCCGACAGGGGGCAAGGGAGACCCAGTACTTC. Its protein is CASTRQGARETQYF.

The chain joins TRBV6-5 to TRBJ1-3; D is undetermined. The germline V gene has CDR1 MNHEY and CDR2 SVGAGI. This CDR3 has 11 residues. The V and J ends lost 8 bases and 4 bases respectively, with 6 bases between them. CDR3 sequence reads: CASFRGNTIYF. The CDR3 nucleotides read TGTGCCAGCTTCAGGGGAAACACCATATATTTT.

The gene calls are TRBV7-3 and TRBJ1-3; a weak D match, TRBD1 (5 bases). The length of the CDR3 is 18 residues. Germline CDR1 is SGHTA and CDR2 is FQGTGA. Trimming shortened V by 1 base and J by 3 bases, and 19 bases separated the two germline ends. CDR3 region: CASSLSPWQGGFGNTIYF. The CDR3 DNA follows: TGTGCCAGCAGCTTAAGCCCGTGGCAGGGAGGGTTTGGAAACACCATATATTTT.

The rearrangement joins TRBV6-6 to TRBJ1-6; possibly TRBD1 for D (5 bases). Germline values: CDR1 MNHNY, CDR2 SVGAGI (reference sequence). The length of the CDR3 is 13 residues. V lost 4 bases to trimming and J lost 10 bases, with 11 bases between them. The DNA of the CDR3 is TGTGCCAGCAGTTGGGGCCTGAGATCACCCCTCCACTTT. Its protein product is CASSWGLRSPLHF.

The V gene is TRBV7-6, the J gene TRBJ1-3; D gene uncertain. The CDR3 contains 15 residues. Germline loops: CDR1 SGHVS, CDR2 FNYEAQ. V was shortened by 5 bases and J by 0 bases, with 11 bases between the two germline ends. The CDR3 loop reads CASSAGSSSGNTIYF. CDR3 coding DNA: TGTGCCAGCAGCGCGGGGAGTAGCTCTGGAAACACCATATATTTT.

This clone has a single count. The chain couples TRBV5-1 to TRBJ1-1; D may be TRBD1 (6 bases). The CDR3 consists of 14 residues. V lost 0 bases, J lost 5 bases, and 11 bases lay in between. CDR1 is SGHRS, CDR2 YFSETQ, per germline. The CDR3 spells CASSLVAGATEAFF. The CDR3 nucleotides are TGCGCCAGCAGCTTGGTGGCAGGGGCGACTGAAGCTTTCTTT.

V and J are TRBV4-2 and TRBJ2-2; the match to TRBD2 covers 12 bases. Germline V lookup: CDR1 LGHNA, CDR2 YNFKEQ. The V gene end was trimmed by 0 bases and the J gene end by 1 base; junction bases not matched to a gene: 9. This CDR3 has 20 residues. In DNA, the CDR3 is TGTGCCAGCAGCCAAGATCGGGCTAGCGGGGGGGCCAAGAACACCGGGGAGCTGTTTTTT. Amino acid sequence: CASSQDRASGGAKNTGELFF.

In DNA, the CDR3 is TGTGCCAGCAGCCAAGATGCGGGTCGGAACACTGAAGCTTTCTTT. Translated: CASSQDAGRNTEAFF. The chain couples TRBV4-2 to TRBJ1-1; no firm D call. Germline CDR1 is LGHNA and CDR2 is YNFKEQ. Trimming pared 0 bases from V and 1 base from J, leaving 9 bases between. This CDR3 has 15 amino acids.

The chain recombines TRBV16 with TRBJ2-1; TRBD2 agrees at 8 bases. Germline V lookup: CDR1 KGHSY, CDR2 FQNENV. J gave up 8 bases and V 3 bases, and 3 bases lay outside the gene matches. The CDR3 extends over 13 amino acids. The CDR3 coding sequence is TGTGCCAGCAGCCACGGGACTAGAGATGAGCAGTTCTTC. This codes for CASSHGTRDEQFF.

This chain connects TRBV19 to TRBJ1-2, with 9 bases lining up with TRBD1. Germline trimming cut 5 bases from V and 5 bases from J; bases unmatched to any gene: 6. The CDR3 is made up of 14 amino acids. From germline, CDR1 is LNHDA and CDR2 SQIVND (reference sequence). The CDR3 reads CASSPDRGGYGYTF. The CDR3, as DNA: TGTGCCAGTAGTCCAGACAGGGGGGGTTATGGCTACACCTTC.

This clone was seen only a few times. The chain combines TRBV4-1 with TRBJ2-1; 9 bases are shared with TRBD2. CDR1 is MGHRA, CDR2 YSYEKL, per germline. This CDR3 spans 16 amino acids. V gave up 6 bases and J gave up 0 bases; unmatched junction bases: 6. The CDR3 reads CASRGVAGVSYNEQFF. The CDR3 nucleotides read TGCGCCAGCAGAGGGGTAGCGGGGGTCTCCTACAATGAGCAGTTCTTC.

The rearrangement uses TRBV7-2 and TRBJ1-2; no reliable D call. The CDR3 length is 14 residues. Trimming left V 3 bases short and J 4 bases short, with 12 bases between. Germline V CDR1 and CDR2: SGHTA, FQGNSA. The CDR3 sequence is CASSFFGSAYGYTF. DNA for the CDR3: TGTGCCAGCAGCTTTTTCGGGTCAGCCTATGGCTACACCTTC. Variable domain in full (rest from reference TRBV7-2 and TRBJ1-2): GAGVSQSPSNKVTEKGKDVELRCDPISGHTALYWYRQSLGQGLEFLIYFQGNSAPDKSGLPSDRFSAERTGGSVSTLTIQRTQQEDSAVYLCASSFFGSAYGYTFGSGTRLTVV.

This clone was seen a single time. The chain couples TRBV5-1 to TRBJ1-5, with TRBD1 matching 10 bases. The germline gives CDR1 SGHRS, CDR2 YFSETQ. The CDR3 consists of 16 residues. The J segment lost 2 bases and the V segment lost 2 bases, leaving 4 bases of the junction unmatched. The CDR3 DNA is TGCGCCAGCAGCTTAACCGGGACAGGGGGCAATCAGCCCCAGCATTTT. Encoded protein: CASSLTGTGGNQPQHF.

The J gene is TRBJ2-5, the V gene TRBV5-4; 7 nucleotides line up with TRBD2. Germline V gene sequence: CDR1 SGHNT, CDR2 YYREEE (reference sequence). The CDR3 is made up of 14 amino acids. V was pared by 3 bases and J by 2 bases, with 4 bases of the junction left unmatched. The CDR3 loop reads CASSSPGLQETQYF. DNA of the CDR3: TGTGCCAGCAGCTCTCCGGGACTACAAGAGACCCAGTACTTC. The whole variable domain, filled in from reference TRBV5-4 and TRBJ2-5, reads ETGVTQSPTHLIKTRGQQVTLRCSSQSGHNTVSWYQQALGQGPQFIFQYYREEENGRGNFPPRFSGLQFPNYSSELNVNALELDDSALYLCASSSPGLQETQYFGPGTRLLVL.

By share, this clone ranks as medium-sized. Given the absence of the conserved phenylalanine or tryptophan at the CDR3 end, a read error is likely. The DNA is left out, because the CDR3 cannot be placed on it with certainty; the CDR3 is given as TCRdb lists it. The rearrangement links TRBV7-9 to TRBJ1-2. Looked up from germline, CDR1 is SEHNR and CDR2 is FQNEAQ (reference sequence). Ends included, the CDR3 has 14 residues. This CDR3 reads CASSPGGPVSGLSC.

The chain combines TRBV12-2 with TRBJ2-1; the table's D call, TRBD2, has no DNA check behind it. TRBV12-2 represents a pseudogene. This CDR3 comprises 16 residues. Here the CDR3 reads CASRFPLAGFYNEQFF. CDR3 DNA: TGTGCAAGTCGCTTCCCCCTAGCGGGGTTCTACAATGAGCAGTTCTTC.

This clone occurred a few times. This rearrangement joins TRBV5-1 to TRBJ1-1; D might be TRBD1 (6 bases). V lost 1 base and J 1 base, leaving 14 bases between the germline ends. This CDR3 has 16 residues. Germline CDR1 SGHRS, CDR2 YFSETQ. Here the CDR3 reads CASSLTGRGGNTEAFF. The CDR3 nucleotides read TGCGCCAGCAGCTTGACAGGGAGGGGTGGGAACACTGAAGCTTTCTTT.

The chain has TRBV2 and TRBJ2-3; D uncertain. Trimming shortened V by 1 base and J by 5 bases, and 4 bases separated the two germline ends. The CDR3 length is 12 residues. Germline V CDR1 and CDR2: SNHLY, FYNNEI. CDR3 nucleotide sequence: TGTGCCAGCAGTGAAGGAGTAGATACGCAGTATTTT. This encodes CASSEGVDTQYF.

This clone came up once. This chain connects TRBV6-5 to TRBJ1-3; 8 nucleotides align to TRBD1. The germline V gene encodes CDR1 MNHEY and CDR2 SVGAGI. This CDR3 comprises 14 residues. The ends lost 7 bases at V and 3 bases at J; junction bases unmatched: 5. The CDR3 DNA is TGTGCCAGCATTCTGGACAGGGTTGGAAACACCATATATTTT. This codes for CASILDRVGNTIYF.

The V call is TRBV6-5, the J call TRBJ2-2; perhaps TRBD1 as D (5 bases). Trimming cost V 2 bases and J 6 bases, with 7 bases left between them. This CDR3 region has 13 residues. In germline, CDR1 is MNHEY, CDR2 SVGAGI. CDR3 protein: CASSYGAAGELFF. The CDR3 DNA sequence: TGTGCCAGCAGTTACGGGGCTGCCGGGGAGCTGTTTTTT.

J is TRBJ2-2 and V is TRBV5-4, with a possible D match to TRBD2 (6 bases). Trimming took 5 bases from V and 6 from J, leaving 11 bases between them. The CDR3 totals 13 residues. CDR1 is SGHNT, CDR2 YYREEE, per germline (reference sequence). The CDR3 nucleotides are TGTGCCAGCAGTCCGGAGGGCCCCGGGGAGCTGTTTTTT. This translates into CASSPEGPGELFF.

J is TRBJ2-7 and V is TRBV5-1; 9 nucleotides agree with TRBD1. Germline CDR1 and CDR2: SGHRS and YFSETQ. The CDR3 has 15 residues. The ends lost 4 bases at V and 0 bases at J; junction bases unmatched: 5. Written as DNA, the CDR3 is TGCGCCAGCAGCCCTGGGACAGGGAGCTCCTACGAGCAGTACTTC. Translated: CASSPGTGSSYEQYF.